This TCR beta chain is drawn from a study of blood T cell repertoires in COVID-19. For the study at large: Sites across the United States, Italy and Spain contributed samples from acute and convalescent COVID-19. T cells, B-cell-depleted T cells, or PBMCs provided the cDNA or gDNA that served as material.

The CDR3 runs 12 residues. V was pared by 4 bases and J by 5 bases, with 11 bases between. The germline V gene encodes CDR1 SQVTM and CDR2 ANQGSEA. Original analysis: Amplification from reference gene primers served as the basis for estimated nucleated cell counts. The method was immunoSEQ multiplex PCR; TCRdb's version includes in-frame clones alone and lacks a portion of them. The DNA gave D and trimming, while V, J and clone size come from that table. The repertoire holds under 150,000 clones, with around 81% as singletons. This TCR was sampled from a man in his sixties with active or convalescent COVID-19. This chain joins TRBV29-1 and TRBJ2-5; no definite D call. The material sequenced was peripheral blood. The CDR3 DNA sequence: TGCAGCGTTGTCGAGGTATCCGAGACCCAGTACTTC. Translating gives CSVVEVSETQYF.